Presented here are 12 T cell receptor beta chains from one specimen sequenced in a study of regulatory T cells in long-lasting Graves disease. Specified time point: newly diagnosed GD, antithyroid drugs for less than 3 months. From RNA extracted from PBMCs, the TCR library was made. To make TCR beta libraries, researchers used iRepertoire HTBI primers and Arm-PCR of CDR3 regions. TCRdb re-called the multiplex PCR reads with MiXCR, one entry per CDR3 protein. This sample has under 450,000 distinct CDR3 sequences; roughly 15% occur once, and the top ten carry about 19%. These same records also appear under a second study, on T cells in Graves' hyperthyroidism and ophthalmopathy.

Specimen: peripheral blood mononuclear cells (PBMCs), collected at new diagnosis, from a patient treated with antithyroid drugs. These receptor sequences come from a woman between 18 and 29 years old with Graves disease.

The chain has TRBV11-2 and TRBJ1-2; the match to TRBD1 covers 7 bases. The CDR3 length is 13 residues. The V segment lost 5 bases and the J segment 8 bases; nucleotides outside the gene matches: 8. Germline CDR1 is SGHAT and CDR2 is FQNNGV. The CDR3 region is CASSRTGAGGYTF. Here the CDR3 DNA reads TGTGCCAGCAGCCGTACAGGGGCGGGAGGCTACACCTTC. Full variable domain (remainder filled in from reference TRBV11-2 and TRBJ1-2): EAGVAQSPRYKIIEKRQSVAFWCNPISGHATLYWYQQILGQGPKLLIQFQNNGVVDDSQLPKDRFSAERLKGVDSTLKIQPAKLEDSAVYLCASSRTGAGGYTFGSGTRLTVV.

Many counts were recorded for this clonotype. V is TRBV2 and J is TRBJ2-3, with TRBD1 as a possible D gene (6 bases). This CDR3 spans 16 amino acids. V lost 9 bases and J 1 base, leaving 20 bases between the germline ends. The germline gives CDR1 SNHLY, CDR2 FYNNEI. In nucleotides, the CDR3 is TGTGCCAGTTTGAAATTAGACAGGCGGGGCACAGATACGCAGTATTTT. Translated: CASLKLDRRGTDTQYF.

The chain joins TRBV20-1 to TRBJ1-6; D gene uncertain. This CDR3 comprises 14 residues. The germline gives CDR1 DFQATT, CDR2 SNEGSKA (reference sequence). V shed 6 bases and J shed 3 bases, with 12 bases lying between them. The CDR3 spells CSAAATNYNSPLHF. The CDR3 nucleotides read TGCAGTGCCGCGGCCACGAACTATAATTCACCCCTCCACTTT.

This clonotype appeared many times. The chain recombines TRBV27 with TRBJ1-1; TRBD1 agrees at 7 bases. This CDR3 is 15 amino acids long. The V gene end was trimmed by 3 bases and the J gene end by 2 bases; junction bases not matched to a gene: 6. Per germline, CDR1 MNHEY and CDR2 SMNVEV (reference sequence). The CDR3 nucleotides are TGTGCCAGCAGTTTTCTGGGGACAGCTAACACTGAAGCTTTCTTT. Its protein is CASSFLGTANTEAFF.

This clonotype was observed many times. The chain uses TRBV28 and TRBJ2-1; D ambiguous. There are 14 residues in the CDR3. Deletions cut 10 bases from V and 9 bases from J, with 22 bases between. Per germline, CDR1 MDHEN and CDR2 SYDVKM. The CDR3: CATAGGIAGVEQFF. The CDR3, as DNA: TGTGCCACCGCCGGTGGAATAGCCGGCGTTGAGCAGTTCTTC.

This clonotype was counted many times. V is TRBV5-1 and J is TRBJ2-3; TRBD1 might be the D (6 bases). This CDR3 is built from 13 residues. CDR1 is SGHRS, CDR2 YFSETQ, per germline. Trimming removed 6 bases from V and 2 bases from J, with 10 bases in between. CDR3 bases: TGCGCCAGCAACCGGGACACCACAGATACGCAGTATTTT. This encodes CASNRDTTDTQYF.

This clonotype was counted many times. The rearrangement uses TRBV3-1 and TRBJ2-1; 7 nucleotides line up with TRBD2. CDR1 is LGHDT and CDR2 is YNNKEL in the germline V gene (reference sequence). Germline trimming cut 8 bases from V and 4 bases from J; bases unmatched to any gene: 5. The CDR3 consists of 13 residues. The CDR3 coding sequence is TGTGCCAGCCGGGGGGTGGATTACAATGAGCAGTTCTTC. This codes for CASRGVDYNEQFF.

In the case of this clonotype: A far larger clone differs by one base, so this is likely a read error. The chain combines TRBV15 with TRBJ2-5, with 11 bases lining up with TRBD2. The germline V gene has CDR1 LNHNV and CDR2 YYDKDF (reference sequence). After removal of 9 bases from V and 11 bases from J, the junction contained 14 bases not matched to a gene. The length of the CDR3 is 14 residues. The CDR3 region is CATNSGRALNEQYF. For the CDR3, the DNA is TGTGCCACAAATAGCGGGAGGGCCCTCAATGAGCAGTACTTC.

This clonotype was observed a few times. The chain has TRBV14 and TRBJ1-1; D is possibly TRBD1 (5 bases). The CDR3 extends over 16 amino acids. V was pared by 0 bases and J by 5 bases, with 16 bases between. CDR1 is SGHDN, CDR2 FVKESK, per germline. The CDR3: CASSQDSRPEGTEAFF. The DNA of the CDR3 is TGTGCCAGCAGCCAAGATAGTAGGCCCGAGGGGACTGAAGCTTTCTTT. Variable domain in full (rest from reference TRBV14 and TRBJ1-1): EAGVTQFPSHSVIEKGQTVTLRCDPISGHDNLYWYRRVMGKEIKFLLHFVKESKQDESGMPNNRFLAERTGGTYSTLKVQPAELEDSGVYFCASSQDSRPEGTEAFFGQGTRLTVV.

In this sample, this clonotype turned up a few times. The V and J genes are TRBV20-1 and TRBJ2-1; 11 bases line up with TRBD2. The CDR3 loop spans 15 amino acids. Germline-derived CDR1 and CDR2 are DFQATT and SNEGSKA (reference sequence). The V segment lost 5 bases and the J segment 7 bases; nucleotides outside the gene matches: 10. The CDR3 protein is CSAYQLAGVRNEQFF. CDR3 bases: TGCAGTGCTTACCAACTAGCGGGAGTTCGGAATGAGCAGTTCTTC.

The rearrangement uses TRBV28 and TRBJ2-2; D might be TRBD2 (6 bases). CDR1 is MDHEN and CDR2 is SYDVKM in the germline V gene. V shed 11 bases and J shed 1 base, with 11 bases lying between them. This CDR3 region has 13 residues. The CDR3 region is CAAIAENTGELFF. In DNA, the CDR3 is TGTGCCGCGATAGCGGAGAACACCGGGGAGCTGTTTTTT.

This chain links TRBV12-3 or TRBV12-4 with TRBJ2-5; D is uncertain. This CDR3 is built from 14 residues. V lost 6 bases and J 5 bases, leaving 16 bases between the germline ends. Here the CDR3 reads CASSPRPGRETQYF. DNA for the CDR3: TGTGCCAGCAGCCCTAGACCTGGTCGGGAGACCCAGTACTTC.